This is a list of T cell receptor beta chains from one sample in a study of technical replicates of blood from a handful of donors. TCRdb's table, derived via immunoSEQ multiplex PCR, lists solely in-frame clones and lacks some. The profile shows nearly 80,000 clones, approximately 93% of them singletons. Input material: T cells isolated from PBMCs. These TCRs come from a human donor in good health. Both conserved end residues are part of each CDR3. D genes are given only for firm matches. Not all rows give a size; the values are once, few, many and, for expanded clones, a class.

NA NA TRBJ2-4 TRBV9 CASSVEETQKNIQYF TGTGCCAGCAGCGTAGAAGAGACACAAAAAAACATTCAGTACTTC
NA TRBD2 TRBJ2-3 TRBV4-1 CASSQKTLAGRADTQYF TGCGCCAGCAGCCAGAAGACTCTAGCGGGAAGGGCAGATACGCAGTATTTT
NA TRBD1 TRBJ2-7 TRBV11-3 CASSSGQPYEQYF TGTGCCAGCAGCTCGGGACAGCCCTACGAGCAGTACTTC
NA NA TRBJ2-1 TRBV10-3 CAISESGGAGEQFF TGTGCCATCAGTGAGTCAGGGGGGGCCGGGGAGCAGTTCTTC
NA NA TRBJ1-1 TRBV5-1 CASKATGNTEAFF TGCGCCAGCAAAGCGACAGGGAACACTGAAGCTTTCTTT
NA TRBD2 TRBJ2-7 TRBV30 CAWRRSSGLSSYEQYF TGTGCCTGGAGACGATCTAGCGGATTAAGCTCCTACGAGCAGTACTTC
NA NA TRBJ2-7 TRBV27 CASSRQRTYEQYF TGTGCCAGCAGTCGACAGAGGACCTACGAGCAGTACTTC
once TRBD2 TRBJ2-3 TRBV29-1 CSSGTSGLTDTQYF TGCAGCTCTGGGACTAGCGGACTCACAGATACGCAGTATTTT
NA NA TRBJ2-7 TRBV18 CASSPTDPYEQYF TGTGCCAGCTCACCTACTGATCCCTACGAGCAGTACTTC
few NA TRBJ1-1 TRBV18 CASTQGKDTEAFF TGTGCCAGCACCCAGGGGAAGGACACTGAAGCTTTCTTT
few NA TRBJ1-1 TRBV2 CASAVANTEAFF TGTGCCAGCGCAGTAGCGAACACTGAAGCTTTCTTT
NA NA TRBJ1-5 TRBV21-1 CASSKRAHRQGARNQPQHF TGTGCCAGCAGCAAACGAGCCCACAGACAGGGGGCCCGGAATCAGCCCCAGCATTTT
once NA TRBJ2-7 TRBV28 CASSKFRGGPHEQYF TGTGCCAGCAGTAAGTTTAGGGGGGGCCCCCACGAGCAGTACTTC
NA NA TRBJ1-3 TRBV9 CASSSRMGGPLSGNTIYF TGTGCCAGCAGCTCGCGGATGGGGGGGCCTCTCTCTGGAAACACCATATATTTT
NA NA TRBJ1-1 TRBV6-5 CASSYSTAGWNTEAFF TGTGCCAGCAGTTACTCGACGGCAGGGTGGAACACTGAAGCTTTCTTT
NA NA TRBJ2-7 TRBV18 CASSPVGEGTYEQYF TGTGCCAGCTCACCGGTCGGAGAGGGCACCTACGAGCAGTACTTC
NA TRBD2 TRBJ2-7 TRBV11-2 CASSSTAGSSYEQYF TGTGCCAGCAGCTCTACAGCGGGGAGCTCCTACGAGCAGTACTTC
NA TRBD1 TRBJ1-4 TRBV7-6 CASSLAPGTASNEKLFF TGTGCCAGCAGCTTAGCCCCCGGGACAGCTTCAAATGAAAAACTGTTTTTT
once TRBD2 TRBJ2-5 TRBV11-3 CASSFPAGGGETQYF TGTGCCAGCAGCTTCCCAGCGGGAGGCGGAGAGACCCAGTACTTC
NA NA TRBJ2-2 TRBV27 CASKPGNTGELFF TGTGCCAGCAAGCCAGGGAACACCGGGGAGCTGTTTTTT
NA TRBD2 TRBJ2-2 TRBV4-2 CASSQSSSGATGELFF TGTGCCAGCAGCCAAAGTTCTAGCGGGGCCACCGGGGAGCTGTTTTTT
NA NA TRBJ1-1 TRBV7-2 CASSLARGTEAFF TGTGCCAGCAGCTTAGCCAGGGGCACTGAAGCTTTCTTT
NA NA TRBJ2-7 TRBV2 CASSDQGARAEQYF TGTGCCAGCAGTGACCAGGGCGCGAGAGCCGAGCAGTACTTC
NA NA TRBJ1-1 TRBV7-3 CASSLPGSTEAFF TGTGCCAGCAGCTTACCGGGATCCACTGAAGCTTTCTTT
NA TRBD2 TRBJ2-7 TRBV6-5 CASSLAGGPHEQYF TGTGCCAGCAGTTTAGCGGGAGGGCCCCACGAGCAGTACTTC
NA NA TRBJ1-1 TRBV7-9 CASSLASLAPEAFF TGTGCCAGCAGCTTAGCGTCTTTAGCCCCTGAAGCTTTCTTT
NA TRBD2 TRBJ2-1 TRBV29-1 CSVDLAGGPSNEQFF TGCAGCGTTGATCTAGCGGGAGGGCCCTCGAATGAGCAGTTCTTC
NA NA TRBJ2-2 TRBV29-1 CSVAQTGTGELFF TGCAGCGTTGCCCAAACGGGGACCGGGGAGCTGTTTTTT
NA NA TRBJ1-5 TRBV6-1 CASSEGGLGQPQHF TGTGCCAGCAGTGAAGGAGGGTTAGGGCAGCCCCAGCATTTT
NA NA TRBJ2-5 TRBV12-5 CASGLVLSGIKETQYF TGTGCTAGTGGTTTGGTACTCTCGGGGATCAAAGAGACCCAGTACTTC
NA TRBD1 TRBJ2-7 TRBV15 CATSRDRTGSYEQYF TGTGCCACCAGCAGAGATAGGACAGGGTCTTACGAGCAGTACTTC
NA NA TRBJ1-3 TRBV5-4 CASSLAGAGNTIYF TGTGCCAGCAGCTTGGCAGGGGCTGGAAACACCATATATTTT
once TRBD1 TRBJ2-2 TRBV5-1 CASSIDRGDGELFF TGCGCCAGCAGCATAGACAGGGGGGACGGGGAGCTGTTTTTT
NA NA TRBJ1-3 TRBV7-9 CASSLEEGYGNTIYF TGTGCCAGCAGCTTAGAAGAGGGTTACGGAAACACCATATATTTT
NA TRBD1 TRBJ2-1 TRBV18 CASSTGPRNEQFF TGTGCCAGCTCGACAGGGCCTAGGAATGAGCAGTTCTTC
NA TRBD2 TRBJ2-7 TRBV9 CASSASGSTYEQYF TGTGCCAGCAGCGCAAGCGGGAGTACCTACGAGCAGTACTTC
NA TRBD2 TRBJ2-1 TRBV29-1 CSVGGGLAGFNEQFF TGCAGCGTTGGAGGGGGACTAGCGGGTTTCAATGAGCAGTTCTTC
NA TRBD1 TRBJ1-2 TRBV10-3 CAISESLGQGLKGYTF TGTGCCATCAGTGAGTCATTGGGACAGGGACTAAAAGGCTACACCTTC
NA NA TRBJ2-7 TRBV12-5 CASGLDLAGPLQPYEQYF TGTGCTAGTGGTTTGGATCTAGCCGGGCCCCTTCAACCCTACGAGCAGTACTTC
NA TRBD2 TRBJ2-3 TRBV19 CASSMETSVWGDTQYF TGTGCCAGTAGTATGGAAACTAGCGTATGGGGAGATACGCAGTATTTT
NA NA TRBJ2-7 TRBV10-3 CAIAGRLGDEQYF TGTGCCATCGCGGGGAGACTGGGAGACGAGCAGTACTTC
NA NA TRBJ1-1 TRBV7-8 CASSFSGNTEAFF TGTGCCAGCAGCTTTTCAGGGAACACTGAAGCTTTCTTT
NA NA TRBJ1-5 TRBV6-5 CASSSDSFNQPQHF TGTGCCAGCAGCTCCGACAGCTTCAATCAGCCCCAGCATTTT
NA NA TRBJ1-2 TRBV7-2 CASSSQEKALPANYGYTF TGTGCCAGCAGCTCCCAGGAAAAGGCGCTACCCGCTAACTATGGCTACACCTTC
NA NA TRBJ2-3 TRBV27 CASSFKFTDTQYF TGTGCCAGCAGTTTTAAATTCACAGATACGCAGTATTTT
NA TRBD2 TRBJ2-1 TRBV28 CASSALAGVSYNEQFF TGTGCCAGCAGTGCACTAGCGGGAGTTTCCTACAATGAGCAGTTCTTC
NA TRBD2 TRBJ2-5 TRBV7-9 CASRPRTGGEETQYF TGTGCCAGCAGGCCCCGGACGGGAGGTGAAGAGACCCAGTACTTC
NA NA TRBJ2-7 TRBV10-2 CASVSGTYEQYF TGCGCCAGCGTTAGCGGAACCTACGAGCAGTACTTC
NA NA TRBJ2-3 TRBV10-2 CASSELRRDTQYF TGCGCCAGCAGTGAGTTAAGGCGGGATACGCAGTATTTT
NA TRBD1 TRBJ2-7 TRBV5-1 CASSFGTERSEQYF TGCGCCAGCAGCTTTGGGACAGAAAGGAGCGAGCAGTACTTC
NA NA TRBJ2-5 TRBV2 CATRSQVGTHHF TGTGCCACCCGGTCCCAGGTTGGGACTCACCACTTC
once TRBD2 TRBJ2-5 TRBV13 CASSQGLEVEETQYF TGTGCCAGCAGCCAGGGACTAGAGGTTGAAGAGACCCAGTACTTC
NA NA TRBJ1-5 TRBV5-8 CASSLDRNQPQHF TGTGCCAGCAGTTTAGACAGGAATCAGCCCCAGCATTTT
once NA TRBJ1-4 TRBV28 CASSLGGYEKLFF TGTGCCAGCAGTTTAGGGGGGTATGAAAAACTGTTTTTT
NA NA TRBJ2-2 TRBV28 CASSLLLQGSTGELFF TGTGCCAGCAGTTTACTGCTTCAGGGTAGCACCGGGGAGCTGTTTTTT